The rows below give T cell receptor beta chains drawn from one sample of a study of shared clonotypes between healthy human individuals. Profiled with immunoSEQ multiplex PCR; TCRdb holds only in-frame clones, not every one. The data show 450,000 to 600,000 clones, around 80% seen once. Material for sequencing was PBMCs. The receptors originated from a middle-aged woman in good health. Some clones in this sample may be carry-over from other donors' samples. Each CDR3 is given with its conserved first and last residue. D genes are given only for firm matches. The size of a clone is reported for some rows only, either as once, few or many, or as a class for expanded clones.

-,TRBV27,TRBJ2-1,few,CASSHGGAEQFF,TGTGCCAGCAGTCATGGCGGAGCTGAGCAGTTCTTC
-,TRBV29-1,TRBJ2-3,-,CSVEEESDTQYF,TGCAGCGTTGAAGAGGAGTCAGATACGCAGTATTTT
-,TRBV7-8,TRBJ2-3,once,CASSLWRDTQYF,TGTGCCAGCAGCCTGTGGAGGGATACGCAGTATTTT
TRBD1,TRBV10-3,TRBJ2-5,-,CATGTGGVETQYF,TGTGCCACAGGGACAGGGGGCGTGGAGACCCAGTACTTC
TRBD2,TRBV5-4,TRBJ2-3,-,CASSQDRGLGADTQYF,TGCGCCAGCAGCCAAGATAGGGGACTAGGCGCAGATACGCAGTATTTT
-,TRBV9,TRBJ2-1,many,CASSVVPISSYNEQFF,TGTGCCAGCAGCGTAGTCCCCATCAGCTCCTACAATGAGCAGTTCTTC
-,TRBV6-1,TRBJ2-5,-,CASSEAGRGRETQYF,TGTGCCAGCAGTGAAGCGGGGAGGGGGAGGGAGACCCAGTACTTC
TRBD1,TRBV6-1,TRBJ2-7,few,CASSAGQYYEQYF,TGTGCCAGCAGTGCGGGACAGTACTACGAGCAGTACTTC
-,TRBV6-4,TRBJ2-2,-,CASSAGDTGELFF,TGTGCCAGCAGTGCGGGAGACACCGGGGAGCTGTTTTTT
TRBD2,TRBV19,TRBJ2-1,-,CASSPAYLAGGMGEQFF,TGTGCCAGTAGTCCCGCATATCTAGCGGGAGGAATGGGTGAGCAGTTCTTC
-,TRBV7-8,TRBJ2-7,-,CASSSLVGGAYEQYF,TGTGCCAGCAGCTCCCTTGTGGGCGGAGCCTACGAGCAGTACTTC
TRBD1,TRBV2,TRBJ1-2,-,CASSEARQGYGYTF,TGTGCCAGCAGTGAAGCAAGACAGGGCTATGGCTACACCTTC
TRBD1,TRBV2,TRBJ2-3,-,CASSDLGTGGGTQYF,TGTGCCAGCAGCGACCTCGGGACAGGGGGGGGTACGCAGTATTTT
TRBD1,TRBV27,TRBJ2-7,-,CASSRRPGQKYEQYF,TGTGCCAGCAGTCGACGCCCGGGACAGAAATACGAGCAGTACTTC
TRBD1,TRBV7-2,TRBJ2-1,-,CASSSFGTGVFF,TGTGCCAGCAGCTCTTTCGGGACAGGCGTTTTCTTC
TRBD1,TRBV6-5,TRBJ2-5,-,CASSRPGQQETQYF,TGTGCCAGCAGTCGACCGGGACAGCAAGAGACCCAGTACTTC
-,TRBV7-9,TRBJ1-3,-,CASSFVPPSGNTIYF,TGTGCCAGCAGCTTCGTACCACCCTCTGGAAACACCATATATTTT
TRBD2,TRBV7-2,TRBJ2-4,-,CASSFGGGVINIQYF,TGTGCCAGCAGCTTCGGTGGGGGGGTCATAAACATTCAGTACTTC
TRBD2,TRBV5-6,TRBJ2-3,once,CASSSKGLAGEWTDTQYF,TGTGCCAGCAGCTCCAAGGGGCTAGCGGGAGAGTGGACAGATACGCAGTATTTT
-,TRBV15,TRBJ2-5,-,CATSRTGPEAQTQYF,TGTGCCACCAGCAGAACCGGGCCAGAGGCGCAGACCCAGTACTTC
TRBD2,TRBV4-3,TRBJ2-3,-,CASSQEGLAGRTDTQYF,TGCGCCAGCAGCCAAGAGGGACTAGCGGGGCGCACAGATACGCAGTATTTT
-,TRBV28,TRBJ1-6,-,CASSPTGFHSPLHF,TGTGCCAGCAGTCCAACAGGGTTTCATTCACCCCTCCACTTT
-,TRBV18,TRBJ2-3,-,CASSPIKAEAQYF,TGTGCCAGCTCACCTATAAAGGCGGAAGCGCAGTATTTT
-,TRBV7-2,TRBJ2-1,-,CASSLELFNEQFF,TGTGCCAGCAGCTTAGAGTTGTTCAATGAGCAGTTCTTC
-,TRBV5-1,TRBJ1-1,many,CASSLGGAGTEAFF,TGCGCCAGCAGCTTGGGAGGGGCTGGCACTGAAGCTTTCTTT
-,TRBV6-9,TRBJ2-7,-,CASSYGGKTYEQYF,TGTGCCAGCAGTTACGGTGGCAAAACCTACGAGCAGTACTTC
TRBD2,TRBV5-1,TRBJ2-1,-,CASSSSVAGGPNEQFF,TGCGCCAGCAGCTCCTCGGTGGCGGGAGGGCCTAATGAGCAGTTCTTC
-,TRBV28,TRBJ1-2,-,CASSSLTGPYGYTF,TGTGCCAGCAGTTCTCTGACAGGACCCTATGGCTACACCTTC
-,TRBV30,TRBJ1-4,-,CALNREGEKLFF,TGTGCCCTTAACAGGGAGGGGGAAAAACTGTTTTTT
-,TRBV30,TRBJ2-7,-,CAWSWGSYEQYF,TGTGCCTGGTCATGGGGATCCTACGAGCAGTACTTC
-,TRBV30,TRBJ1-6,-,CAWSKGSSYNSPLHF,TGTGCCTGGAGTAAAGGGAGCTCCTATAATTCACCCCTCCACTTT
-,TRBV18,TRBJ2-7,once,CASSPPGRQMGEQYF,TGTGCCAGCTCACCCCCGGGACGGCAGATGGGCGAGCAGTACTTC
-,TRBV5-5,TRBJ1-5,-,CASSLTDYSNQPQHF,TGTGCCAGCAGCCTTACAGATTATAGCAATCAGCCCCAGCATTTT
TRBD1,TRBV7-8,TRBJ2-7,-,CASSLGTGGTYEQYF,TGTGCCAGCAGCCTGGGGACAGGGGGCACCTACGAGCAGTACTTC
TRBD2,TRBV18,TRBJ2-3,-,CASSDTSGRASPDTQYF,TGTGCCAGCTCAGATACTAGCGGGAGGGCCTCGCCAGATACGCAGTATTTT
-,TRBV20-1,TRBJ2-1,-,CSASGSDEQFF,TGCAGTGCTAGTGGGAGCGATGAGCAGTTCTTC
-,TRBV15,TRBJ1-2,-,CATSRDRAVNYGYTF,TGTGCCACCAGCAGAGACCGGGCGGTTAACTATGGCTACACCTTC
TRBD2,TRBV27,TRBJ2-6,-,CASSGLAGGPSSGANVLTF,TGTGCCAGCAGTGGACTAGCGGGAGGGCCAAGCTCTGGGGCCAACGTCCTGACTTTC
-,TRBV4-2,TRBJ1-1,-,CASMDGNTEAFF,TGTGCCAGCATGGACGGAAACACTGAAGCTTTCTTT
-,TRBV30,TRBJ1-4,few,CAWSLTGPNEKLFF,TGTGCCTGGTCCCTGACGGGTCCGAATGAAAAACTGTTTTTT
TRBD2,TRBV9,TRBJ2-5,-,CASSVGLAGAETQYF,TGTGCCAGCAGCGTAGGGCTAGCGGGGGCAGAGACCCAGTACTTC
TRBD2,TRBV19,TRBJ2-7,-,CASSIIAGNYEQYF,TGTGCCAGTAGTATAATAGCGGGAAACTACGAGCAGTACTTC
TRBD2,TRBV5-1,TRBJ2-1,-,CASSFGLADYNEQFF,TGCGCCAGCAGCTTCGGACTAGCGGACTACAATGAGCAGTTCTTC
-,TRBV27,TRBJ2-2,-,CASRRLGGAAGELFF,TGTGCCAGCAGGCGTTTGGGTGGTGCCGCCGGGGAGCTGTTTTTT
TRBD2,TRBV10-3,TRBJ2-4,-,CAISEIAGDQNIQYF,TGTGCCATCAGTGAGATAGCGGGAGACCAAAACATTCAGTACTTC
-,TRBV14,TRBJ2-1,once,CASSYYASYNEQFF,TGTGCCAGCAGCTACTACGCTAGCTACAATGAGCAGTTCTTC
-,TRBV11-2,TRBJ2-1,-,CASSPLRWGRYNEQFF,TGTGCCAGCAGCCCGCTGAGGTGGGGGCGCTACAATGAGCAGTTCTTC
-,TRBV28,TRBJ2-7,-,CASSSDPAGQYF,TGTGCCAGCAGTTCGGACCCAGCGGGGCAGTACTTC
TRBD1,TRBV7-8,TRBJ1-5,-,CASSSRQGASNQPQHF,TGTGCCAGCAGCTCCAGACAGGGGGCGAGCAATCAGCCCCAGCATTTT
-,TRBV30,TRBJ2-7,-,CAWSRRAYEQYF,TGTGCCTGGAGTCGCAGGGCCTACGAGCAGTACTTC
-,TRBV7-6,TRBJ1-1,-,CASSLAEGTEAFF,TGTGCCAGCAGCTTAGCGGAGGGCACTGAAGCTTTCTTT
TRBD1,TRBV18,TRBJ2-1,-,CASSPDRANEQFF,TGTGCCAGCTCACCGGACAGGGCCAATGAGCAGTTCTTC